These 30 T cell receptor beta chains originate from one sample sequenced in a study of T cell changes during pregnancy in multiple sclerosis. Clones were read by immunoSEQ multiplex PCR, and TCRdb kept only the in-frame ones, dropping some. The sample gives about 51,000 clones, 93% of which show up once; roughly 1.8% is in the top ten. The specimen was peripheral blood, collected in the second trimester of pregnancy. Receptors originate from a female donor with multiple sclerosis, enrolled in a pregnancy study.

V is TRBV2 and J is TRBJ1-6; D remains ambiguous. This CDR3 is 15 amino acids long. V dropped 3 bases and J dropped 9 bases, with 15 bases sitting between them. Germline lookup yields CDR1 SNHLY and CDR2 FYNNEI. CDR3 DNA: TGTGCCAGCAGTGACGAGGGCCTGACCGTTTCACCCCTCCACTTT. Protein product: CASSDEGLTVSPLHF.

This chain links TRBV5-1 with TRBJ2-7; D is unclear. The germline CDR1 and CDR2 sequences are SGHRS and YFSETQ. This CDR3 has 13 residues. V lost 5 bases and J 0 bases, leaving 9 bases between the germline ends. The CDR3 is CASRAASSYEQYF. Written as DNA, the CDR3 is TGCGCCAGCAGAGCAGCTAGCTCCTACGAGCAGTACTTC. The full variable domain, rest sourced from reference TRBV5-1 and TRBJ2-7, is KAGVTQTPRYLIKTRGQQVTLSCSPISGHRSVSWYQQTPGQGLQFLFEYFSETQRNKGNFPGRFSGRQFSNSRSEMNVSTLELGDSALYLCASRAASSYEQYFGPGTRLTVT.

The chain couples TRBV5-4 to TRBJ2-4, with 11 nucleotides matching TRBD2. The CDR3 spans 16 residues. V gave up 5 bases and J gave up 8 bases; unmatched junction bases: 12. Per germline, CDR1 SGHNT and CDR2 YYREEE (reference sequence). In nucleotides, the CDR3 is TGTGCCAGCAGTTCGGATATAGCGGGAGGGCGGGACATTCAGTACTTC. The encoded protein is CASSSDIAGGRDIQYF.

The V call is TRBV19, the J call TRBJ1-4; D unresolved. V was cut by 4 bases and J by 3 bases, with 6 bases left in between. CDR1 is LNHDA and CDR2 is SQIVND in the germline V gene (reference sequence). The CDR3 runs 13 residues. The CDR3 nucleotides read TGTGCCAGTAGTAGGGAGGCTAATGAAAAACTGTTTTTT. It translates to CASSREANEKLFF.

The genes are TRBV27 and TRBJ2-7; 10 bases align to TRBD1. The ends lost 4 bases at V and 3 bases at J; junction bases unmatched: 9. Per the germline V gene, CDR1 is MNHEY and CDR2 is SMNVEV (reference sequence). CDR3 length: 16 amino acids. CDR3 region: CASSYVWTGGDYEQYF. DNA for the CDR3: TGTGCCAGCAGTTATGTATGGACAGGGGGGGACTACGAGCAGTACTTC.

The genes are TRBV9 and TRBJ2-3, with D unclear. The CDR3 totals 15 residues. V was trimmed by 0 bases and J by 4 bases, leaving 12 bases between them. Germline CDR1 and CDR2: SGDLS and YYNGEE. In DNA, the CDR3 is TGTGCCAGCAGCGTAGGTGGTGCGGCGTCAGATACGCAGTATTTT. Translated: CASSVGGAASDTQYF. The full variable domain, in which reference TRBV9 and TRBJ2-3 provide the parts outside the CDR3, is DSGVTQTPKHLITATGQRVTLRCSPRSGDLSVYWYQQSLDQGLQFLIQYYNGEERAKGNILERFSAQQFPDLHSELNLSSLELGDSALYFCASSVGGAASDTQYFGPGTRLTVL.

The rearrangement links TRBV11-3 to TRBJ2-7, with TRBD2 matching over 7 bases. V lost 1 base and J lost 4; bases outside the gene matches: 10. CDR1 is SGHNT and CDR2 is YENEEA in the germline V gene. The length of the CDR3 is 16 residues. CDR3 DNA sequence: TGTGCCAGCAGCTTAGGTGGACCGACGGGGGGATACGAGCAGTACTTC. Translation: CASSLGGPTGGYEQYF.

The rearrangement uses TRBV5-4 and TRBJ2-7; D is perhaps TRBD1 (5 bases). This CDR3 contains 15 residues. Trimming left V 0 bases short and J 1 base short, with 11 bases between. Germline V CDR1 and CDR2: SGHNT, YYREEE (reference sequence). In DNA, the CDR3 is TGTGCCAGCAGCTTGGATCTTGGGGCTTCCTACGAGCAGTACTTC. Residues: CASSLDLGASYEQYF.

A single count supports this clone. The chain carries TRBV19 and TRBJ2-7; possible D gene TRBD1, 6 bases. Germline V lookup: CDR1 LNHDA, CDR2 SQIVND (reference sequence). CDR3 size: 14 residues. Between the trimmed V and J ends, which lost 6 bases and 0 bases, there was a span of 12 bases. CDR3 sequence (DNA): TGTGCCAGTAGCCCGGACAGCCTCTCCTACGAGCAGTACTTC. It is translated as CASSPDSLSYEQYF.

The chain couples TRBV7-9 to TRBJ1-1; the D is unclear. The V end lost 0 bases, the J end lost 1 base, and 9 bases lay between the germline ends. The length of the CDR3 is 15 residues. CDR1 SEHNR and CDR2 FQNEAQ come from the germline V gene (reference sequence). The CDR3 DNA reads TGTGCCAGCAGCTTAGCGATAGGAGGGAACACTGAAGCTTTCTTT. Protein sequence: CASSLAIGGNTEAFF.

V is TRBV7-3 and J is TRBJ2-2; D not resolved. The CDR3 length is 15 residues. V dropped 4 bases and J dropped 0 bases, with 9 bases sitting between them. CDR1 is SGHTA and CDR2 is FQGTGA in the germline V gene. The CDR3 is CASSSDTANTGELFF. In DNA form, the CDR3 reads TGTGCCAGCAGCTCTGACACAGCGAACACCGGGGAGCTGTTTTTT.

V usage is TRBV9 and J usage is TRBJ1-2; 8 bases align to TRBD1. CDR3 length equals 17 residues. The germline CDR1 and CDR2 sequences are SGDLS and YYNGEE. J lost 0 bases, V lost 3 bases, and 10 bases had no gene match. This chain's CDR3 is CASSATARDRSNYGYTF. Written as DNA, the CDR3 is TGTGCCAGCAGCGCTACTGCCCGGGACAGGTCTAACTATGGCTACACCTTC.

This clone was seen a single time. Here the CDR3 reads CAISESGYNEQFF. The CDR3 region has the DNA TGTGCCATCAGTGAGAGCGGTTACAATGAGCAGTTCTTC. This chain connects TRBV10-3 to TRBJ2-1, with D tentatively TRBD2 (5 bases). The CDR3 sequence is 13 residues long. Germline loops: CDR1 ENHRY, CDR2 SYGVKD. Trimming left V 2 bases short and J 4 bases short, with 6 bases between.

J is TRBJ2-3 and V is TRBV29-1; the D gene is possibly TRBD1 (5 bases). The CDR3 extends over 11 amino acids. Germline loops: CDR1 SQVTM, CDR2 ANQGSEA. V lost 7 bases to trimming and J lost 6 bases, with 11 bases between them. CDR3 protein: CSGTNADTQYF. The CDR3 DNA is TGCAGCGGGACAAACGCGGATACGCAGTATTTT.

The gene calls are TRBV27 and TRBJ2-7; D is uncertain. Trimming cost V 4 bases and J 1 base, with 8 bases left between them. The CDR3 extends over 13 amino acids. Germline V gene lookup returns CDR1 MNHEY and CDR2 SMNVEV (reference sequence). The CDR3 loop reads CASSWAPSYEQYF. The CDR3 nucleotides read TGTGCCAGCAGTTGGGCCCCATCCTACGAGCAGTACTTC.

This clone was recorded only once. The rearrangement links TRBV5-1 to TRBJ2-1; 10 bases line up with TRBD2. This CDR3 region has 16 residues. Germline values: CDR1 SGHRS, CDR2 YFSETQ. The V and J ends lost 4 bases and 4 bases, in that order; junction bases with no gene match: 8. The CDR3 here is CASSPGVLAGYNEQFF. The CDR3 DNA is TGCGCCAGCAGCCCGGGAGTACTAGCGGGGTACAATGAGCAGTTCTTC.

The J gene is TRBJ2-1, the V gene TRBV6-5; no clear D. The germline V gene encodes CDR1 MNHEY and CDR2 SVGAGI. This CDR3 spans 12 amino acids. Trimming left V 5 bases short and J 6 bases short, with 8 bases between. In nucleotides, the CDR3 is TGTGCCAGCAGTAATTACTTCAATGAGCAGTTCTTC. Its translation: CASSNYFNEQFF.

V and J are TRBV29-1 and TRBJ2-7, with D unresolved. Germline loops: CDR1 SQVTM, CDR2 ANQGSEA. With 4 bases removed from V and 5 bases from J, the gap between germline ends came to 12 bases. This CDR3 has 12 amino acids. CDR3 bases: TGCAGCGTTGTACGTGAGGTCGACGAGCAGTACTTC. It is translated as CSVVREVDEQYF.

The chain links TRBV7-3 to TRBJ2-7; no reliable D call. CDR1 SGHTA and CDR2 FQGTGA come from the germline V gene. This CDR3 comprises 13 residues. Trimming left V 4 bases short and J 4 bases short, with 11 bases between. The CDR3 DNA follows: TGTGCCAGCAGCTCAATGTCAGGTTACGAGCAGTACTTC. It specifies CASSSMSGYEQYF.

The chain carries TRBV30 and TRBJ2-7; 7 positions agree with TRBD2. The CDR3 runs 13 residues. The germline gives CDR1 GTSNPN, CDR2 SVGIG (reference sequence). The V gene end was trimmed by 5 bases and the J gene end by 1 base; junction bases not matched to a gene: 5. DNA of the CDR3: TGTGCCTGGGAGCCGGGGGGTTCCTACGAGCAGTACTTC. This codes for CAWEPGGSYEQYF.

The chain employs TRBV18 and TRBJ1-2; D is perhaps TRBD1 (6 bases). Per germline, CDR1 KGHSH and CDR2 LQKENI. The ends were cut back, 3 bases at V and 6 bases at J, with 11 bases in the middle. The CDR3 sequence is 13 residues long. CDR3 amino acids: CASSPARGNGYTF. Here the CDR3 DNA reads TGTGCCAGCTCACCCGCCAGGGGCAATGGCTACACCTTC. The entire variable domain, with the rest obtained from reference TRBV18 and TRBJ1-2, is as follows: NAGVMQNPRHLVRRRGQEARLRCSPMKGHSHVYWYRQLPEEGLKFMVYLQKENIIDESGMPKERFSAEFPKEGPSILRIQQVVRGDSAAYFCASSPARGNGYTFGSGTRLTVV.

By frequency in the sample, this clone is medium-sized (0.01 to 0.1%). The chain combines TRBV7-9 with TRBJ1-1; D call uncertain. This CDR3 has 12 residues. Per the germline V gene, CDR1 is SEHNR and CDR2 is FQNEAQ (reference sequence). Between the trimmed V and J ends, which lost 5 bases and 7 bases, there was a span of 11 bases. The CDR3 bases are TGTGCCAGCAGCCTCTTGGAGAGTGAAGCTTTCTTT. Its translation is CASSLLESEAFF.

The chain couples TRBV28 to TRBJ2-3; 16 nucleotides align to TRBD2. CDR3 size: 15 residues. The V gene's germline CDR1 is MDHEN and CDR2 SYDVKM. J gave up 6 bases and V 8 bases, and 5 bases lay outside the gene matches. The DNA of the CDR3 is TGTGCCAGCGGGACTAGCGGGAGGGGTGTGGATACGCAGTATTTT. Translation gives CASGTSGRGVDTQYF.

The chain employs TRBV11-2 and TRBJ2-1, with 7 nucleotides matching TRBD2. CDR1 is SGHAT, CDR2 FQNNGV, per germline. V shed 5 bases and J 4 bases; nucleotides not matched to a gene: 8. The CDR3 consists of 15 residues. CDR3 sequence (DNA): TGTGCCAGCAGCCCGAAACTAGCGAATTACAATGAGCAGTTCTTC. Protein product: CASSPKLANYNEQFF.

The genes are TRBV7-9 and TRBJ2-5, with D perhaps matching TRBD2 (7 bases). The CDR3 sequence is 14 residues long. Germline V lookup: CDR1 SEHNR, CDR2 FQNEAQ (reference sequence). V was pared by 7 bases and J by 6 bases, with 18 bases between. This chain's CDR3 is CASNSYREGQTQYF. The CDR3 bases are TGTGCCAGCAACTCCTACAGGGAGGGTCAGACCCAGTACTTC.

This chain uses TRBV2 with TRBJ2-1; 13 nucleotides match TRBD2. Looked up from germline, CDR1 is SNHLY and CDR2 is FYNNEI. The CDR3 totals 17 residues. V lost 3 bases, J lost 4 bases, and 6 bases stayed unmatched. This chain's CDR3 is CASSERGTSGAYNEQFF. The CDR3, as DNA: TGTGCCAGCAGTGAGAGGGGGACTAGCGGGGCTTACAATGAGCAGTTCTTC. Together with reference TRBV2 and TRBJ2-1, the CDR3 gives the full variable domain: EPEVTQTPSHQVTQMGQEVILRCVPISNHLYFYWYRQILGQKVEFLVSFYNNEISEKSEIFDDQFSVERPDGSNFTLKIRSTKLEDSAMYFCASSERGTSGAYNEQFFGPGTRLTVL.

This clone came up once. V is TRBV5-4 and J is TRBJ2-3, with TRBD2 matching over 7 bases. CDR1 is SGHNT, CDR2 YYREEE, per germline (reference sequence). The CDR3 spans 15 residues. The V segment lost 5 bases and the J segment 4 bases; nucleotides outside the gene matches: 10. The CDR3 loop is CASRLSGRASDTQYF. Written as DNA, the CDR3 is TGTGCCAGCAGGTTAAGTGGGAGGGCCTCAGATACGCAGTATTTT.

The chain joins TRBV7-9 to TRBJ2-7; maybe TRBD2 (7 bases). Looked up from germline, CDR1 is SEHNR and CDR2 is FQNEAQ (reference sequence). CDR3 length: 13 amino acids. The V and J ends lost 5 bases and 2 bases respectively, with 10 bases between them. The CDR3 DNA sequence: TGTGCCAGCAGCGTAGGGGGGGCCTACGAGCAGTACTTC. Protein product: CASSVGGAYEQYF.

This chain connects TRBV5-6 to TRBJ2-5; 8 bases map to TRBD2. The CDR3 is made up of 19 amino acids. Losses at the gene ends were 2 bases for V and 5 bases for J; bases not matched to a gene: 20. The germline CDR1 and CDR2 sequences are SGHDT and YYEEEE. CDR3 amino acids: CASSFNNLAGRDFGETQYF. In nucleotides, the CDR3 is TGTGCCAGCAGCTTTAACAATTTAGCGGGGAGGGATTTCGGGGAGACCCAGTACTTC.

The rearrangement joins TRBV7-2 to TRBJ1-2; 8 bases fit TRBD1. CDR1 and CDR2 from the germline V gene are SGHTA and FQGNSA. The CDR3 length is 16 residues. J lost 1 base, V lost 5 bases, and 9 bases had no gene match. The CDR3 protein is CASSPEGQAGNYGYTF. In nucleotides, the CDR3 is TGTGCCAGCAGCCCCGAGGGACAGGCGGGTAACTATGGCTACACCTTC.